The present TCR beta chain was sequenced within a study of blood T cell repertoires in COVID-19. The repertoire was sequenced with immunoSEQ multiplex PCR; TCRdb's copy has only in-frame clones and lacks some. The table has 350,000 to 500,000 clones, roughly 89% seen once. V lost 0 bases to trimming and J lost 4 bases, with 15 bases between them. This CDR3 is built from 16 residues. CDR1 and CDR2 from the germline V gene are MNHNS and SASEGT. The sequence was obtained from a man aged 18 to 29 with COVID-19, enrolled during active disease. V and J are TRBV6-1 and TRBJ2-5; D is ambiguous. The sample taken for sequencing was peripheral blood. The CDR3 bases are TGTGCCAGCAGTGAAGCGTACGGCGTTTCGGGAGAGACCCAGTACTTC. Residues: CASSEAYGVSGETQYF.